This T cell receptor beta chain derives from a study of CXCR3-negative and CXCR3-positive naive CD8 T cells. Whole-study results and caveats: With respect to TRBV-TRBJ usage, naive CXCR3-negative and CXCR3-positive cells were similar; memory differed. Relative to CXCR3-negative naive cells, CXCR3-positive naive cells had more hydrophobic TRB CDR3s.

For this clonotype: What it recognizes is unknown.

UMI-tagged TRB cDNA libraries were built via 5' RACE. TCRdb reprocessed the 5' RACE reads; each CDR3 protein has one entry and no DNA is given. This table lists some 150,000 distinct CDR3 sequences. The clonotype originates from a human donor in good health. Some clones in this sample may be carry-over from other donors' samples. Sample: naive CXCR3+ CD8+ T cells from blood. This sample's subset: CD45RO-CCR7+CD27+CD95- naive CD8+ T cells expressing CXCR3 (TNR3+).

The CDR3 spells CASGRQGREAFF. This chain links TRBV6-2 or TRBV6-3 with TRBJ1-1; TCRdb's assignment of TRBD1 cannot be checked, as there is no DNA. The CDR3 loop spans 12 amino acids. Germline V gives CDR1 MNHEY, CDR2 SVGEGT.